This T cell receptor beta chain is from a study of identifying expanded T cells in peripheral blood. Study-wide points: Differentially abundant clones: around 1.2 between replicates, about 15 at around 14 days, 19 to 20 at four. Variance in clone template counts between approximately 2-week samples significantly increased with total template count across all healthy donors.

With regard to this clone: Its antigen is as yet unknown.

The CDR3 consists of 11 residues. V was pared by 5 bases and J by 7 bases, with 11 bases between. The germline gives CDR1 DFQATT, CDR2 SNEGSKA (reference sequence). Using immunoSEQ multiplex PCR, the repertoire was profiled, and TCRdb retains in-frame clones only, with some absent. The data hold about 52,000 clones, with approximately 86% observed a single time. The chain is built from TRBV20-1 and TRBJ1-2, with D possibly matching TRBD1 (5 bases). The clonotype originates from a person aged 18-70 years in good health. Sequenced: blood. The CDR3 sequence: CSALTEGGYTF. DNA of the CDR3: TGCAGTGCTCTGACAGAGGGTGGCTACACCTTC.